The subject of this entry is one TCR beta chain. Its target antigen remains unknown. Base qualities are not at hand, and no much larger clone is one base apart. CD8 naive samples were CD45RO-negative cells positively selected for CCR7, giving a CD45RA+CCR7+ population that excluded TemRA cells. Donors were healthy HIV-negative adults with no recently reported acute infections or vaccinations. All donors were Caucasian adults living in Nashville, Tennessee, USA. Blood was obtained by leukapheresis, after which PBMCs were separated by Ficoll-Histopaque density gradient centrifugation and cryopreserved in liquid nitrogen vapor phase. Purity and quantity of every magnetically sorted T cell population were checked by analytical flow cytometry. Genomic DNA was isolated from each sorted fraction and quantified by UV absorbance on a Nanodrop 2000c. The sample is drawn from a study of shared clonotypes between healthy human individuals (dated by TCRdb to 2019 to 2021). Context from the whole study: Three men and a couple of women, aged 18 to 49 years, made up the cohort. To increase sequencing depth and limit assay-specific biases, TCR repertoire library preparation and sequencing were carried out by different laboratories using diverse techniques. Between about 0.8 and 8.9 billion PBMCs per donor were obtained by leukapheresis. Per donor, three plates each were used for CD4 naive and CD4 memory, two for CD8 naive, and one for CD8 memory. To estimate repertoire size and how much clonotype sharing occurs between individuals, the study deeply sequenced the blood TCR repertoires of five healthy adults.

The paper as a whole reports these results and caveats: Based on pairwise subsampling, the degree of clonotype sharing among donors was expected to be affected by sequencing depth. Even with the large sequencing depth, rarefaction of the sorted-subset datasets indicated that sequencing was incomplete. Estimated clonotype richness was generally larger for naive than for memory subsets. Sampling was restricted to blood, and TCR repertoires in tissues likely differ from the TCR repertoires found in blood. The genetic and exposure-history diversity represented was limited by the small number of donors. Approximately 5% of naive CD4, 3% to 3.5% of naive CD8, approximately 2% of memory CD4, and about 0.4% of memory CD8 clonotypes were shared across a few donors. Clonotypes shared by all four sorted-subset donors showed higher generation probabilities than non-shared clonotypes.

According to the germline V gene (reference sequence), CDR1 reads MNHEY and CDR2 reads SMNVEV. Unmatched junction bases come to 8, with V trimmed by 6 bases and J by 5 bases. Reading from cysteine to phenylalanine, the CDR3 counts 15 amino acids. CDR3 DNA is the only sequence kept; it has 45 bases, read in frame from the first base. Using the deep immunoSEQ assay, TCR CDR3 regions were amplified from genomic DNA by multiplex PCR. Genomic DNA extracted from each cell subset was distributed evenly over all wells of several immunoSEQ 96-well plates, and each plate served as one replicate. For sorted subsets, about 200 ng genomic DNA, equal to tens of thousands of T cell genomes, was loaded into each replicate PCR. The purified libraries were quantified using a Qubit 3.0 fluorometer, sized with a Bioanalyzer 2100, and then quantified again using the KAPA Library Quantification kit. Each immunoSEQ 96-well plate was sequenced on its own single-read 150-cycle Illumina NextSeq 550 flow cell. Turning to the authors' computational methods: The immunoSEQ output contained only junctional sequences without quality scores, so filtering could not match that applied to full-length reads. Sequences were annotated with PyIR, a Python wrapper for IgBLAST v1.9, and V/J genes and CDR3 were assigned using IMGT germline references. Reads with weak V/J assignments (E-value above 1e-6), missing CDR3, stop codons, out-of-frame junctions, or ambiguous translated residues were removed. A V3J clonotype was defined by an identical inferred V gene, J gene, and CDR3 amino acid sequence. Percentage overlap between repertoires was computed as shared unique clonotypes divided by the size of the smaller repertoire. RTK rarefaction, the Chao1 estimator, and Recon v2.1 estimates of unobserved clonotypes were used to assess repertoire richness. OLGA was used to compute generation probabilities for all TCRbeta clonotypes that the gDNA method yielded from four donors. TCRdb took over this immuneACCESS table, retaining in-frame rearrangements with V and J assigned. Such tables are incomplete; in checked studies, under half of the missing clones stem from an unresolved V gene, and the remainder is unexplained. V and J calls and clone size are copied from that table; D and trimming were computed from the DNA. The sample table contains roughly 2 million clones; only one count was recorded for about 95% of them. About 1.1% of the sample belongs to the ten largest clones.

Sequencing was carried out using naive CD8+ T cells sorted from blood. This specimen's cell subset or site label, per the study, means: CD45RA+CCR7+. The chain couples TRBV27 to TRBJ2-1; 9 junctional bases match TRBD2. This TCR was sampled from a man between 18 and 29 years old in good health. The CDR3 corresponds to CASSSSGSEDNEQFF. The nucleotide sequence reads TGTGCCAGCAGCAGTAGCGGGAGCGAGGACAATGAGCAGTTCTTC.